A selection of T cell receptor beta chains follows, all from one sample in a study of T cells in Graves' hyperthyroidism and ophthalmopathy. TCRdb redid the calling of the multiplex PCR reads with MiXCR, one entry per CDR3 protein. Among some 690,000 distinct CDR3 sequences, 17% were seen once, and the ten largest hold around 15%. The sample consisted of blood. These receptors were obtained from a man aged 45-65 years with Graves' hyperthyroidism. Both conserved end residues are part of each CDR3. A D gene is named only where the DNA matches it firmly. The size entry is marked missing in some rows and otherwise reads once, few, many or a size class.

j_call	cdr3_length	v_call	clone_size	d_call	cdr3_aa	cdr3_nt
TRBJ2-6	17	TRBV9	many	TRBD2	CASSETSGIAGANVLTF	TGTGCCAGCAGCGAGACTAGCGGGATTGCTGGGGCCAACGTCCTGACTTTC
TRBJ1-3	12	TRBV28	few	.	CATRLTGNTIYF	TGTGCCACCCGATTAACTGGAAACACCATATATTTT
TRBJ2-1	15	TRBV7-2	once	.	CASSLEGSRYNEQFF	TGTGCCAGCAGCTTAGAGGGCAGTCGTTACAATGAGCAGTTCTTC
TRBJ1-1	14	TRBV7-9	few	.	CASSPYRENTEAFF	TGTGCCAGCAGTCCATACAGGGAGAACACTGAAGCTTTCTTT
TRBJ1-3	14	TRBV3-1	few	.	CASSRTVSGNTIYF	TGTGCCAGCAGCCGGACAGTCTCTGGAAACACCATATATTTT
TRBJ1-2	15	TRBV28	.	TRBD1	CASSSPGQGAYGYTF	TGTGCCAGCAGTTCTCCGGGACAGGGAGCCTATGGCTACACCTTC
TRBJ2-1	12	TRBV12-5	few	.	CASGYYISEQFF	TGTGCTAGTGGCTACTACATCAGTGAGCAGTTCTTC
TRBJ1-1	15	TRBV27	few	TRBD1	CASSQSGGLNTEAFF	TGTGCCAGCAGTCAATCAGGGGGATTGAACACTGAAGCTTTCTTT
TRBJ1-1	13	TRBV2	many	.	CASSGSWAFEAFF	TGTGCCAGCAGTGGATCCTGGGCATTTGAAGCTTTCTTT
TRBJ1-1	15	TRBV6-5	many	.	CASSYGGSLETEAFF	TGTGCCAGCAGTTACGGTGGCAGCCTGGAGACTGAAGCTTTCTTT
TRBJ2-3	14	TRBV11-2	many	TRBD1	CASGTGVWTDTQYF	TGTGCCAGCGGCACAGGGGTTTGGACAGATACGCAGTATTTT
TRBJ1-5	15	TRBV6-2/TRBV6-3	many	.	CASSPGPWSNQPQHF	TGTGCCAGCAGTCCGGGCCCTTGGAGCAATCAGCCCCAGCATTTT
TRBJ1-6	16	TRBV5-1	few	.	CASSRSGDQNNSPLHF	TGCGCCAGCAGTAGATCGGGGGACCAGAATAATTCACCCCTCCACTTT
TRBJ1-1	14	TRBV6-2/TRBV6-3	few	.	CASSYGDYGTEAFF	TGTGCCAGCAGTTACGGGGATTACGGCACTGAAGCTTTCTTT
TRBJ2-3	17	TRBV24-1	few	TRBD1	CATSDPGQGVQTDTQYF	TGTGCCACCAGTGATCCGGGACAGGGGGTTCAGACAGATACGCAGTATTTT
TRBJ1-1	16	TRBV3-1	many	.	CASSQDPGHIVTEAFF	TGTGCCAGCAGCCAAGATCCCGGACATATAGTCACTGAAGCTTTCTTT
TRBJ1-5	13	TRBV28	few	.	CASSVLRNQPQHF	TGTGCCAGCAGTGTCTTGCGCAATCAGCCCCAGCATTTT
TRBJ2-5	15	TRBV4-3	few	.	CASSQEGAGRETQYF	TGCGCCAGCAGCCAAGAAGGAGCCGGCAGGGAGACCCAGTACTTC
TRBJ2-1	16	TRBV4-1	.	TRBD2	CASSSPGTSGDNEQFF	TGCGCCAGCAGCTCACCCGGGACTAGCGGTGATAATGAGCAGTTCTTC